This T cell receptor (beta chain) stems from a study of T-cell memory formation after mild COVID-19. The table lists this clonotype with a few counts. The germline V gene has CDR1 SQVTM and CDR2 ANQGSEA. Trimming at V came to 6 bases and at J to 3 bases, leaving 4 bases not matched to a gene. The CDR3 totals 12 residues. Libraries for TCRalpha and TCRbeta carried sample barcodes and unique molecular identifiers via 5'RACE. Via MiXCR, TCRdb re-called the 5' RACE reads, giving one row per CDR3 protein. The table records hundreds of thousands of distinct CDR3 sequences, about a sixth of them present only once.

J is TRBJ1-2 and V is TRBV29-1; 7 nucleotides match TRBD1. The TCR was taken from a young man who had mild COVID-19 (a few samples of this study predate the infection). Cell type and time point are not known. The material sequenced was PBMCs or a T cell subset sorted from them (not recorded which). The CDR3 sequence is CSVVDRDYGYTF. The CDR3 DNA follows: TGCAGCGTGGTCGACAGGGACTATGGCTACACCTTC.